These 28 T cell receptor beta chains came from one sample sequenced in a study of shared clonotypes between healthy human individuals (dated by TCRdb to about 2020). Library prep was done by the immunoSEQ multiplex PCR assay. The table comes from immuneACCESS by way of TCRdb, which keeps in-frame sequences with V and J called. Part of the clones is missing from these tables; in studies checked, under half for an unresolved V gene and the rest for unknown reasons. The sample data list millions of clones, and approximately 90% of these were observed just once. Of the sample, about 0.13% falls within the top ten clones. The sample taken for sequencing was naive CD4+ T cells sorted from blood. The intended sense of this specimen's cell subset or site label: CD45RA+ positively selected. Source of these receptors: a man between 18 and 35 years old in good health.

This chain uses TRBV7-9 with TRBJ2-7, with D unclear. The CDR3 sequence is 13 residues long. Trimming shortened V by 6 bases and J by 2 bases, and 11 bases separated the two germline ends. The germline V gene has CDR1 SEHNR and CDR2 FQNEAQ (reference sequence). The CDR3 loop is CASSIGVTYEQYF. Written as DNA, the CDR3 is TGTGCCAGCAGTATTGGGGTTACCTACGAGCAGTACTTC.

The V and J genes are TRBV9 and TRBJ1-5; the match to TRBD1 covers 7 bases. This CDR3 spans 14 amino acids. CDR1 SGDLS and CDR2 YYNGEE come from the germline V gene. The V segment lost 4 bases and the J segment 7 bases; nucleotides outside the gene matches: 8. CDR3 sequence: CASSPGGGPQPQHF. CDR3 DNA: TGTGCCAGCAGCCCTGGAGGGGGCCCCCAGCCCCAGCATTTT.

CDR3 DNA sequence: TGTGCCAGCAGTTTCGGGAGGCTCAGGGGAAATCAAGAGACCCAGTACTTC. It encodes CASSFGRLRGNQETQYF. V is TRBV27 and J is TRBJ2-5; D is possibly TRBD2 (7 bases). Trimming left V 3 bases short and J 2 bases short, with 19 bases between. The germline CDR1 and CDR2 sequences are MNHEY and SMNVEV (reference sequence). This CDR3 contains 17 residues.

Note on this clone: Different DNA sequences within this sample yield the same CDR3. The gene calls are TRBV9 and TRBJ1-2; the match to TRBD1 covers 8 bases. V was pared by 0 bases and J by 7 bases, with 2 bases of the junction left unmatched. The CDR3 is 13 amino acids. Germline V gene data show CDR1 as SGDLS and CDR2 as YYNGEE. The CDR3 sequence: CASSVEQGVGYTF. In nucleotides, the CDR3 is TGTGCCAGCAGCGTAGAACAGGGGGTTGGCTACACCTTC. The full variable domain, rest sourced from reference TRBV9 and TRBJ1-2, is DSGVTQTPKHLITATGQRVTLRCSPRSGDLSVYWYQQSLDQGLQFLIQYYNGEERAKGNILERFSAQQFPDLHSELNLSSLELGDSALYFCASSVEQGVGYTFGSGTRLTVV.

This clone has just a few counts. The rearrangement uses TRBV2 and TRBJ1-5; D unclear. Germline lookup yields CDR1 SNHLY and CDR2 FYNNEI. V lost 4 bases and J lost 2, with 12 bases in between. The CDR3 totals 15 residues. The CDR3 loop reads CASSVSGGGNQPQHF. The CDR3 DNA sequence: TGTGCCAGCAGTGTATCGGGAGGTGGCAATCAGCCCCAGCATTTT.

The chain recombines TRBV5-6 with TRBJ1-3, with D unclear. The ends were cut back, 0 bases at V and 5 bases at J, with 3 bases in the middle. Germline assignment: CDR1 SGHDT and CDR2 YYEEEE. The CDR3 extends over 12 amino acids. The CDR3 DNA sequence: TGTGCCAGCAGCTTGGATAGAAACACCATATATTTT. It is translated as CASSLDRNTIYF.

V and J are TRBV6-5 and TRBJ1-1; TRBD1 matches at 7 bases. J gave up 0 bases and V 0 bases, and 4 bases lay outside the gene matches. Germline V gene data show CDR1 as MNHEY and CDR2 as SVGAGI. The length of the CDR3 is 16 residues. The CDR3 coding sequence is TGTGCCAGCAGTTACTCGGTGGACAGGTTGAACACTGAAGCTTTCTTT. It yields the protein CASSYSVDRLNTEAFF.

In this sample, this clone turned up a few times. This chain connects TRBV2 to TRBJ1-2; D is perhaps TRBD1 (5 bases). CDR3 size: 12 residues. Germline CDR1 is SNHLY and CDR2 is FYNNEI. V gave up 6 bases and J gave up 8 bases, with 13 bases separating them. CDR3 in DNA: TGTGCCAGCAGCCCGACAGAGAGCGGCTACACCTTC. Translated, it gives CASSPTESGYTF.

The sample holds one count of this clone. V usage is TRBV5-1 and J usage is TRBJ2-7; 7 positions agree with TRBD1. Germline loops: CDR1 SGHRS, CDR2 YFSETQ. The CDR3 is 14 amino acids. Trimming cost V 4 bases and J 5 bases; bases outside gene matches: 9. The CDR3 sequence is CASSPGTAQDEQYF. The CDR3 DNA is TGCGCCAGCAGCCCGGGGACAGCTCAGGACGAGCAGTACTTC.

The chain employs TRBV6-6 and TRBJ1-2, with D perhaps TRBD1 (5 bases). The CDR3 spans 12 residues. Trimming pared 4 bases from V and 4 bases from J, leaving 7 bases between. The germline gives CDR1 MNHNY, CDR2 SVGAGI (reference sequence). The CDR3 DNA follows: TGTGCCAGCAGTTTTGACAGCTATGGCTACACCTTC. Translation: CASSFDSYGYTF.

The chain uses TRBV7-2 and TRBJ2-1; D ambiguous. Germline V gene lookup returns CDR1 SGHTA and CDR2 FQGNSA. V was cut by 1 base and J by 4 bases, with 11 bases left in between. There are 15 residues in the CDR3. CDR3 sequence reads: CASSLVGLVYNEQFF. CDR3 coding DNA: TGTGCCAGCAGCTTAGTAGGGTTAGTATACAATGAGCAGTTCTTC.

J is TRBJ2-5 and V is TRBV10-2; 11 bases match TRBD2. Germline CDR1 and CDR2: WSHSY and SAAADI. The V gene end was trimmed by 5 bases and the J gene end by 0 bases; junction bases not matched to a gene: 2. The CDR3 spans 15 residues. The CDR3 loop is CASSRLAGYQETQYF. Here the CDR3 DNA reads TGCGCCAGCAGTAGACTAGCGGGGTACCAAGAGACCCAGTACTTC.

The rearrangement joins TRBV7-2 to TRBJ2-7, with TRBD1 matching 9 bases. This CDR3 has 16 amino acids. In germline, CDR1 is SGHTA, CDR2 FQGNSA. Trimming at V came to 1 base and at J to 2 bases, leaving 6 bases not matched to a gene. The CDR3, as DNA: TGTGCCAGCAGCTTAGAAGGGACAGGGACCACCTACGAGCAGTACTTC. It codes for CASSLEGTGTTYEQYF.

The chain couples TRBV6-5 to TRBJ2-3; 10 bases match TRBD1. V dropped 7 bases and J dropped 5; count of bases not matched to a gene: 9. Germline CDR1 reads MNHEY; CDR2 reads SVGAGI. The CDR3 is 15 amino acids. CDR3 coding DNA: TGTGCCAGCATTCCGGGACAGGGGAGGAAAGATACGCAGTATTTT. This sequence encodes CASIPGQGRKDTQYF.

V is TRBV5-4 and J is TRBJ2-7; TRBD2 is a possible D gene (5 bases). CDR1 SGHNT and CDR2 YYREEE come from the germline V gene (reference sequence). CDR3 length equals 15 residues. Trimming took off 0 bases at V and 4 bases at J, with 14 bases between the two ends. DNA for the CDR3: TGTGCCAGCAGCTTGGGGATGGGTTCGGGGTACGAGCAGTACTTC. As protein: CASSLGMGSGYEQYF.

J is TRBJ2-2 and V is TRBV27; TRBD1 aligns across 10 bases. CDR3 length: 16 amino acids. V gave up 3 bases and J gave up 4 bases; unmatched junction bases: 5. CDR1 is MNHEY and CDR2 is SMNVEV in the germline V gene (reference sequence). The CDR3 protein is CASSFGTGAGTGELFF. The CDR3 region has the DNA TGTGCCAGCAGTTTCGGGACAGGGGCGGGCACCGGGGAGCTGTTTTTT.

About this clone itself: Within the sample, other DNA sequences also encode this same CDR3. This chain links TRBV7-2 with TRBJ2-7; no clear D. The CDR3 covers 14 residues. Germline-derived CDR1 and CDR2 are SGHTA and FQGNSA. The germline V and J ends were trimmed by 0 bases and 0 bases, with 6 bases remaining between them. The CDR3 loop is CASSLARSSYEQYF. The CDR3 nucleotides are TGTGCCAGCAGCTTAGCCAGGAGCTCCTACGAGCAGTACTTC.

The rearrangement links TRBV6-5 to TRBJ1-5; D remains ambiguous. The CDR3 sequence is 16 residues long. V lost 0 bases and J 2 bases, leaving 11 bases between the germline ends. Germline V gives CDR1 MNHEY, CDR2 SVGAGI. Here the CDR3 reads CASSYSPIKGNQPQHF. CDR3 bases: TGTGCCAGCAGTTACTCCCCGATAAAAGGCAATCAGCCCCAGCATTTT.

A word on this clone: The junction differs from germline at one of its ends, possibly a read error. The V and J genes are TRBV7-7 and TRBJ2-1, with 10 bases matching TRBD1. In germline, CDR1 is SSHAT, CDR2 FNYEAQ (reference sequence). CDR3 length: 15 residues. The CDR3 sequence is CASSPGGQGIKEQFF. The CDR3 DNA sequence: TGTGCTAGCAGTCCCGGGGGACAGGGGATAAAAGAGCAGTTCTTC.

The rearrangement uses TRBV19 and TRBJ1-5; 8 bases align to TRBD1. This CDR3 is 16 amino acids long. The J segment lost 6 bases and the V segment lost 5 bases, leaving 12 bases of the junction unmatched. Germline V gene lookup returns CDR1 LNHDA and CDR2 SQIVND (reference sequence). The CDR3 spells CASSPVLTGAGQPQHF. The CDR3 nucleotides read TGTGCCAGTAGTCCCGTGTTGACAGGGGCAGGTCAGCCCCAGCATTTT.

The rearrangement joins TRBV6-5 to TRBJ1-6; D may be TRBD1 (5 bases). The CDR3 has 16 amino acids. The germline CDR1 and CDR2 sequences are MNHEY and SVGAGI. V dropped 2 bases and J dropped 9 bases, with 17 bases sitting between them. The CDR3 spells CASSYRRGGTGSPLHF. The CDR3 region has the DNA TGTGCCAGCAGTTACCGAAGAGGAGGGACCGGTTCACCCCTCCACTTT.

V and J are TRBV11-3 and TRBJ1-2; 7 bases line up with TRBD1. V shed 6 bases, J shed 6 bases, and the junction held 10 bases outside the gene matches. The CDR3 runs 14 residues. CDR1 is SGHNT and CDR2 is YENEEA in the germline V gene. This CDR3 is CASSADRAGNGYTF. The CDR3 DNA reads TGTGCCAGCAGTGCAGACAGGGCCGGGAATGGCTACACCTTC.

In its sample, this clone was seen a few times. The CDR3 nucleotides read TGTGCCAGCTCACCGGTGGGCGAAGGGAACACTGAAGCTTTCTTT. Translating gives CASSPVGEGNTEAFF. The chain links TRBV18 to TRBJ1-1; D is uncertain. V gave up 3 bases and J gave up 1 base, with 12 bases separating them. CDR3 length equals 15 residues. The germline CDR1 and CDR2 sequences are KGHSH and LQKENI.

The chain has TRBV6-5 and TRBJ2-4; TRBD2 is a possible D gene (5 bases). V lost 4 bases, J lost 6 bases, and 16 bases lay in between. The CDR3 loop spans 15 amino acids. Germline V gene data show CDR1 as MNHEY and CDR2 as SVGAGI. The CDR3 sequence is CASSSGRGLGNIQYF. Here the CDR3 DNA reads TGTGCCAGCAGTTCTGGACGGGGTTTGGGAAACATTCAGTACTTC.

The chain is built from TRBV6-1 and TRBJ1-1; D is undetermined. Trimming shortened V by 10 bases and J by 8 bases, and 17 bases separated the two germline ends. CDR3 length: 12 amino acids. Per the germline V gene, CDR1 is MNHNS and CDR2 is SASEGT. The CDR3 coding sequence is TGTGCCACCGCCGACCCGAGACGAGAAGCTTTCTTT. This encodes CATADPRREAFF.

Comments on this clone: The sample holds other DNA sequences that translate to the same CDR3. The genes are TRBV7-9 and TRBJ2-7, with D uncertain. The CDR3 loop spans 13 amino acids. In germline, CDR1 is SEHNR, CDR2 FQNEAQ (reference sequence). Between the trimmed V and J ends, which lost 5 bases and 2 bases, there was a span of 10 bases. CDR3 bases: TGTGCCAGCAGCCTCAGAGACCCCTACGAGCAGTACTTC. Encoded protein: CASSLRDPYEQYF.

This clone was observed a few times. This chain uses TRBV19 with TRBJ1-6; D gene ambiguous. CDR3 length: 14 residues. CDR1 and CDR2 from the germline V gene are LNHDA and SQIVND (reference sequence). V was clipped by 6 bases and J by 11 bases, with 17 bases between them. The CDR3 loop reads CASRSVGIGTPLHF. The CDR3, as DNA: TGTGCCAGTAGGTCGGTCGGGATCGGTACACCCCTCCACTTT.

This clone was seen a single time. Distinct nucleotide sequences in the sample also encode this CDR3. The CDR3 region is CASSPKQGNTGELFF. The CDR3 DNA follows: TGTGCCAGCTCACCAAAACAGGGGAACACCGGGGAGCTGTTTTTT. The V gene is TRBV18, the J gene TRBJ2-2; a possible D gene is TRBD1 (6 bases). Germline V CDR1 and CDR2: KGHSH, LQKENI. This CDR3 contains 15 residues. Trimming stripped 2 bases from V and 1 base from J, with 8 bases between.